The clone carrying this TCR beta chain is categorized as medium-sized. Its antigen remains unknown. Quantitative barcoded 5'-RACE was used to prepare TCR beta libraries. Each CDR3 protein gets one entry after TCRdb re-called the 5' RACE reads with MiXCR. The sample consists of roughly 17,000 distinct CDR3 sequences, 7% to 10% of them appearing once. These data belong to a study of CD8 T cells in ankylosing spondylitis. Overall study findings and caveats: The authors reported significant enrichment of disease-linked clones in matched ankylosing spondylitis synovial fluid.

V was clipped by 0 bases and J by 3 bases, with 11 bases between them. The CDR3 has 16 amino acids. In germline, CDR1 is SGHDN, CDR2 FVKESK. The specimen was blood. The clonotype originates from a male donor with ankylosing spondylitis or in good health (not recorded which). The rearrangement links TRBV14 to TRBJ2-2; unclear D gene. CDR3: CASSQEAGSYTGELFF. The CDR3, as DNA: TGTGCCAGCAGCCAAGAAGCCGGGTCCTACACCGGGGAGCTGTTTTTT.